Below, one T cell receptor beta chain is given with its context. Time point described: blood at routine non-recurrence follow-up after resection. Sequencing covered unsorted whole RNA taken from tumor, nontumor lung or frozen PBMC. CDR3 length: 15 residues. V was clipped by 4 bases and J by 3 bases; unmatched bases: 3. Germline loops: CDR1 SGHAT, CDR2 FQNNGV. Every TCR cDNA molecule bore a unique molecular identifier. In TCRdb, the 5' RACE reads were re-called with MiXCR into one record per CDR3 protein. Of over 35,000 distinct CDR3 sequences detected, roughly 10% appear once; the ten largest clones hold approximately 17%. The data stem from a study of spatial heterogeneity in lung cancer. As for the study in general: Where available, sequencing covered follow-up PBMC samples, taken at a median of around two years after resection. Alpha-chain detections were consistently fewer than beta-chain detections among the sequences.

The V and J genes are TRBV11-2 and TRBJ2-1; 10 nucleotides agree with TRBD2. The TCR comes from a female donor with early-stage non-small cell lung cancer. Material: PBMCs, obtained at follow-up. CDR3 in DNA: TGTGCCAGCAGCTCCTGGACTAGCGGCTACAATGAGCAGTTCTTC. Translating it yields CASSSWTSGYNEQFF.